These 26 T cell receptor beta chains were all obtained from the same sample, sequenced in a study of OX40 agonist ivuxolimab in advanced cancers. The table came from immunoSEQ multiplex PCR; TCRdb's copy has only in-frame clones and leaves some out. Here the sample spans about 44,000 clones, 80% being singletons. The material was CD4+ or CD8+ T cells sorted from blood, obtained in a trial of the OX40 agonist ivuxolimab. These TCRs come from an adult with an advanced solid tumor such as melanoma, head and neck, liver or kidney cancer.

The V and J genes are TRBV2 and TRBJ2-3; 9 nucleotides align to TRBD2. The CDR3 sequence is 17 residues long. Germline V gene sequence: CDR1 SNHLY, CDR2 FYNNEI. V shed 6 bases and J 0 bases; nucleotides not matched to a gene: 10. The CDR3 is CASSISTSGLSTDTQYF. The CDR3 nucleotides are TGTGCCAGCAGCATCTCCACTAGCGGGCTTAGCACAGATACGCAGTATTTT.

This chain joins TRBV6-6 and TRBJ1-2; no definite D call. CDR1 is MNHNY, CDR2 SVGAGI, per germline (reference sequence). Trimming pared 0 bases from V and 0 bases from J, leaving 11 bases between. The length of the CDR3 is 16 residues. The CDR3 reads CASSYSEGTANYGYTF. The CDR3 DNA is TGTGCCAGCAGTTACTCCGAGGGTACGGCTAACTATGGCTACACCTTC.

This chain connects TRBV15 to TRBJ2-2; D is possibly TRBD1 (7 bases). Trimming shortened V by 7 bases and J by 7 bases, and 13 bases separated the two germline ends. CDR1 and CDR2 (germline): LNHNV, YYDKDF (reference sequence). CDR3 length equals 13 residues. CDR3 region: CATIAGGGGELFF. Written as DNA, the CDR3 is TGTGCCACCATCGCAGGGGGAGGCGGGGAGCTGTTTTTT.

V is TRBV5-4 and J is TRBJ2-6; 13 nucleotides agree with TRBD2. V dropped 4 bases and J dropped 2; count of bases not matched to a gene: 6. The CDR3 loop spans 18 amino acids. Germline lookup yields CDR1 SGHNT and CDR2 YYREEE (reference sequence). CDR3 DNA sequence: TGTGCCAGCAGCCCAGGACTAGCGGGAGTCCCTGGGGCCAACGTCCTGACTTTC. It is translated as CASSPGLAGVPGANVLTF. Complete variable domain (other parts from reference TRBV5-4 and TRBJ2-6): ETGVTQSPTHLIKTRGQQVTLRCSSQSGHNTVSWYQQALGQGPQFIFQYYREEENGRGNFPPRFSGLQFPNYSSELNVNALELDDSALYLCASSPGLAGVPGANVLTFGAGSRLTVL.

The chain combines TRBV19 with TRBJ2-2, with D tentatively TRBD2 (5 bases). The V end was cut by 5 bases, the J end by 1 base, with 11 bases between. The germline CDR1 and CDR2 sequences are LNHDA and SQIVND (reference sequence). This CDR3 spans 15 amino acids. In DNA form, the CDR3 reads TGTGCCAGTAGTTCGACACGGGGGAACACCGGGGAGCTGTTTTTT. Its translation is CASSSTRGNTGELFF. Full variable domain (outside the CDR3, taken from reference TRBV19 and TRBJ2-2): DGGITQSPKYLFRKEGQNVTLSCEQNLNHDAMYWYRQDPGQGLRLIYYSQIVNDFQKGDIAEGYSVSREKKESFPLTVTSAQKNPTAFYLCASSSTRGNTGELFFGEGSRLTVL.

This chain links TRBV5-1 with TRBJ2-1; D may be TRBD2 (5 bases). The germline gives CDR1 SGHRS, CDR2 YFSETQ. Trimming pared 0 bases from V and 0 bases from J, leaving 7 bases between. The CDR3 length is 15 residues. The CDR3 protein is CASSLEGSSYNEQFF. In nucleotides, the CDR3 is TGCGCCAGCAGCTTGGAAGGGAGCTCCTACAATGAGCAGTTCTTC.

The genes are TRBV6-5 and TRBJ2-5; 11 positions agree with TRBD2. The CDR3 spans 15 residues. Per the germline V gene, CDR1 is MNHEY and CDR2 is SVGAGI. V was pared by 7 bases and J by 4 bases, with 8 bases of the junction left unmatched. CDR3: CASTERLAGRETQYF. DNA of the CDR3: TGTGCCAGCACCGAAAGACTAGCGGGACGAGAGACCCAGTACTTC.

The gene calls are TRBV30 and TRBJ2-3; D possibly corresponds to TRBD1 (5 bases). V was shortened by 1 base and J by 8 bases, with 7 bases between the two germline ends. Looked up from germline, CDR1 is GTSNPN and CDR2 is SVGIG (reference sequence). This CDR3 is 11 amino acids long. The CDR3 DNA reads as TGTGCCTGGAGTGACAGGATTACGCAGTATTTT. This encodes CAWSDRITQYF. Based on the CDR3 plus reference TRBV30 and TRBJ2-3, the full variable domain is SQTIHQWPATLVQPVGSPLSLECTVEGTSNPNLYWYRQAAGRGLQLLFYSVGIGQISSEVPQNLSASRPQDRQFILSSKKLLLSDSGFYLCAWSDRITQYFGPGTRLTVL.

The chain couples TRBV5-6 to TRBJ1-2; 7 bases fit TRBD1. V dropped 3 bases and J dropped 8; count of bases not matched to a gene: 13. CDR3 size: 15 residues. The germline CDR1 and CDR2 sequences are SGHDT and YYEEEE. Written as DNA, the CDR3 is TGTGCCAGCAGCTATCGGACAGGTCCAACGGGCGGCTACACCTTC. Translating it yields CASSYRTGPTGGYTF.

The chain recombines TRBV27 with TRBJ2-7; possible D gene TRBD2, 6 bases. Germline assignment: CDR1 MNHEY and CDR2 SMNVEV (reference sequence). Trimming pared 2 bases from V and 0 bases from J, leaving 11 bases between. The CDR3 totals 15 residues. CDR3 sequence (DNA): TGTGCCAGCAGTTTAACGGGAGCTCCCTCCTACGAGCAGTACTTC. Translating gives CASSLTGAPSYEQYF.

This clone was detected only a few times. The gene calls are TRBV29-1 and TRBJ2-1; a weak D match, TRBD2 (6 bases). Per the germline V gene, CDR1 is SQVTM and CDR2 is ANQGSEA. This CDR3 spans 15 amino acids. With 3 bases removed from V and 1 base from J, the gap between germline ends came to 13 bases. This chain's CDR3 is CSVEGLGTSYNEQFF. CDR3 nucleotide sequence: TGCAGCGTTGAGGGACTGGGCACGTCCTACAATGAGCAGTTCTTC.

CDR3 residues: CAKVPHEAEAFF. As DNA, the CDR3 is TGTGCCAAAGTCCCCCATGAGGCTGAAGCTTTCTTT. The V and J genes are TRBV6-1 and TRBJ1-1; D is undetermined. The CDR3 runs to 12 residues. The germline V gene has CDR1 MNHNS and CDR2 SASEGT. V was pared by 10 bases and J by 6 bases, with 15 bases between.

The V call is TRBV2, the J call TRBJ2-5, with D unresolved. The CDR3 is 13 residues long. From germline, CDR1 is SNHLY and CDR2 FYNNEI. V was clipped by 3 bases and J by 5 bases, with 10 bases between them. CDR3 bases: TGTGCCAGCAGTGAGGTCGCGGTGGAGACCCAGTACTTC. It yields the protein CASSEVAVETQYF.

CDR3 region: CASSQADRYSGNTIYF. The CDR3 DNA is TGCGCCAGCAGCCAAGCCGACAGGTACTCTGGAAACACCATATATTTT. The chain links TRBV4-3 to TRBJ1-3; weak D call: TRBD1 (6 bases). Germline V CDR1 and CDR2: LGHNA, YSLEER. The CDR3 has 16 amino acids. V lost 1 base, J lost 0 bases, and 10 bases lay in between.

The chain links TRBV19 to TRBJ2-1; 11 bases agree with TRBD2. V was clipped by 4 bases and J by 5 bases; unmatched bases: 4. This CDR3 has 15 amino acids. CDR1 and CDR2 (germline): LNHDA, SQIVND (reference sequence). In nucleotides, the CDR3 is TGTGCCAGTAGTAAGGGGACTAGCGGCCACAATGAGCAGTTCTTC. Translation: CASSKGTSGHNEQFF.

In this sample, this clone turned up a few times. The CDR3 spells CASKEGAAGELFF. In DNA form, the CDR3 reads TGTGCCAGCAAAGAGGGGGCCGCCGGGGAGCTGTTTTTT. The chain uses TRBV28 and TRBJ2-2; TRBD1 aligns across 7 bases. CDR1 MDHEN and CDR2 SYDVKM come from the germline V gene. V gave up 7 bases and J gave up 6 bases; unmatched junction bases: 5. CDR3 length equals 13 residues.

The chain's CDR3 is CASSLGGIGELFF. In DNA, the CDR3 is TGTGCCAGCAGCTTAGGGGGAATAGGGGAGCTGTTTTTT. The chain couples TRBV11-2 to TRBJ2-2; no clear D gene. This CDR3 spans 13 amino acids. V was clipped by 1 base and J by 8 bases, with 8 bases between them. Germline CDR1 reads SGHAT; CDR2 reads FQNNGV.

The chain carries TRBV10-3 and TRBJ1-2, with D perhaps matching TRBD1 (6 bases). CDR1 and CDR2 from the germline V gene are ENHRY and SYGVKD. V was clipped by 0 bases and J by 4 bases, with 9 bases between them. The CDR3 is made up of 14 amino acids. CDR3 bases: TGTGCCATCAGTGAGTCCCAGGGGAGCTATGGCTACACCTTC. It translates to CAISESQGSYGYTF.

This clone has a handful of counts. The chain uses TRBV25-1 and TRBJ2-3; D gene unclear. Trimming took off 0 bases at V and 3 bases at J, with 7 bases between the two ends. CDR3 length: 14 amino acids. CDR1 MGHDK and CDR2 SYGVNS come from the germline V gene. The CDR3 nucleotides are TGTGCCAGCAGTGAATATCGGTGGACAGATACGCAGTATTTT. Its protein product is CASSEYRWTDTQYF.

The chain couples TRBV2 to TRBJ2-7, with D tentatively TRBD2 (7 bases). The V end was cut by 4 bases, the J end by 1 base, with 17 bases between. This CDR3 comprises 16 residues. Germline loops: CDR1 SNHLY, CDR2 FYNNEI. The CDR3 sequence: CASSAAGRGGSYEQYF. The CDR3 DNA reads as TGTGCCAGCAGTGCGGCCGGCAGGGGAGGGTCCTACGAGCAGTACTTC.

The rearrangement uses TRBV5-1 and TRBJ2-5; 10 bases line up with TRBD2. The CDR3 length is 14 residues. Germline loops: CDR1 SGHRS, CDR2 YFSETQ. The V segment lost 2 bases and the J segment 4 bases; nucleotides outside the gene matches: 2. CDR3 sequence: CASSLAGGRETQYF. The DNA of the CDR3 is TGCGCCAGCAGCTTAGCGGGAGGGCGAGAGACCCAGTACTTC.

The chain joins TRBV19 to TRBJ1-5; D is perhaps TRBD1 (5 bases). The CDR3 covers 17 residues. Trimming left V 1 base short and J 2 bases short, with 15 bases between. Germline values: CDR1 LNHDA, CDR2 SQIVND (reference sequence). Here the CDR3 reads CASSIGSLGGGNQPQHF. CDR3 in DNA: TGTGCCAGTAGTATAGGTTCCCTGGGGGGGGGCAATCAGCCCCAGCATTTT.

In its sample, this clone was seen once. In nucleotides, the CDR3 is TGTGCCAGCCGAGAGGCAGCTCCTCACCACTACGAGCAGTACTTC. This gives the protein CASREAAPHHYEQYF. This chain links TRBV28 with TRBJ2-7; D is unresolved. Between the trimmed V and J ends, which lost 8 bases and 3 bases, there was a span of 20 bases. The length of the CDR3 is 15 residues. Germline CDR1 and CDR2: MDHEN and SYDVKM.

V gene TRBV21-1 combines with J gene TRBJ1-1; TRBD1, the table's D call, was not compared with the DNA. TRBV21-1 is deemed a pseudogene. The CDR3 contains 17 residues. CDR3 residues: CASSKARRDREDTEAFF. CDR3 DNA: TGTGCCAGCAGCAAAGCGCGAAGGGACAGGGAGGACACTGAAGCTTTCTTT.

The chain carries TRBV2 and TRBJ1-1; 7 bases are a match to TRBD1. The germline CDR1 and CDR2 sequences are SNHLY and FYNNEI. V was pared by 7 bases and J by 6 bases, with 11 bases of the junction left unmatched. The CDR3 has 14 residues. The DNA for the CDR3 is TGTGCCAGCACCCTGCACGGACAGGATGCTGAAGCTTTCTTT. This translates into CASTLHGQDAEAFF.

This chain uses TRBV5-4 with TRBJ2-1; 10 bases align to TRBD2. V lost 2 bases, J lost 0 bases, and 8 bases stayed unmatched. Germline V CDR1 and CDR2: SGHNT, YYREEE (reference sequence). The CDR3 sequence is 18 residues long. CDR3 loop: CASSFGLAGASSYNEQFF. For the CDR3, the DNA is TGTGCCAGCAGCTTTGGGCTAGCGGGAGCAAGCTCCTACAATGAGCAGTTCTTC.